At least ten counts were recorded for the clone carrying this TCR beta chain. This sample was included in a study of blood T cells in healthy people across ages. Sample-barcoded 5' priming and a J-beta primer mix drove a second PCR of roughly 6 to 12 cycles. TCRdb reprocessed the 5' RACE reads via MiXCR and lists one record per CDR3 protein. The sample lists around 900,000 distinct CDR3 sequences, roughly 47% seen once, with about 22% in the top ten. The CDR3 has 15 amino acids. V gave up 0 bases and J gave up 2 bases, with 12 bases separating them. Germline assignment: CDR1 SGHRS and CDR2 YFSETQ. Specimen: blood. V usage is TRBV5-1 and J usage is TRBJ2-7; D perhaps matches TRBD1 (6 bases). The TCR sequence derives from an older woman in good health. The CDR3 nucleotides read TGCGCCAGCAGCTTGGTGGGGACAAAGACCTACGAGCAGTACTTC. It yields the protein CASSLVGTKTYEQYF.